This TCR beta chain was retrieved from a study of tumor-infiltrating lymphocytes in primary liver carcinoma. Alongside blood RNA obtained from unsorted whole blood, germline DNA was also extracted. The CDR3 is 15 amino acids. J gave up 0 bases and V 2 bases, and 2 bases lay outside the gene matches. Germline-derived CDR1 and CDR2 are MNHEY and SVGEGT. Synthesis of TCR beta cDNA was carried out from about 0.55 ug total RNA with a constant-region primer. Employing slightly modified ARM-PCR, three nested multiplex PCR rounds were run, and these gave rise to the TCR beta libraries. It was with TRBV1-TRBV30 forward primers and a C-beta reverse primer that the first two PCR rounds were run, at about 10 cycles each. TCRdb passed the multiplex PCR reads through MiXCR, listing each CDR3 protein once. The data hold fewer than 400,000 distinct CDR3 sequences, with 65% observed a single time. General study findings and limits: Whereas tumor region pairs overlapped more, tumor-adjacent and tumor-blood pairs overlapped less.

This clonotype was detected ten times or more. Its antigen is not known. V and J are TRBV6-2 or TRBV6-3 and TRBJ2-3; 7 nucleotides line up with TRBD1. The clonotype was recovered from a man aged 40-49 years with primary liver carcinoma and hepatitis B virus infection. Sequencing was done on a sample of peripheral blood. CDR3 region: CASSYQQGSTDTQYF. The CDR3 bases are TGTGCCAGCAGTTACCAACAGGGGAGCACAGATACGCAGTATTTT.